This T cell receptor beta chain was sequenced for a study of regulatory T cells in long-lasting Graves disease. The CDR3 covers 15 residues. Trimming removed 3 bases from V and 2 bases from J, with 14 bases in between. Germline V gene lookup returns CDR1 KGHSY and CDR2 FQNENV. Only a few counts were recorded for this clonotype. Combining iRepertoire HTBI primers with Arm-PCR of CDR3 regions, the authors built TCR beta libraries. TCRdb re-called the multiplex PCR reads through MiXCR, storing one row per CDR3 protein. Altogether hundreds of thousands of distinct CDR3 sequences are present, less than 20% being singletons, with the ten largest covering 15% to 20%. Time point noted: newly diagnosed GD, antithyroid drugs for less than 3 months. RNA from PBMCs was the source of the TCR library. The collection involved drawing 8 to 9 milliliters of peripheral blood into EDTA tubes. Another study also made use of these data, one on T cells in Graves' hyperthyroidism and ophthalmopathy. In that study: Blood also carried most thyroid clonotypes expanded above 0.001.

The TCR sequence derives from a woman aged 25 to 39 with Graves disease. Sequences were derived from peripheral blood mononuclear cells (PBMCs), sampled at new diagnosis, from a patient treated with antithyroid drugs. The chain joins TRBV16 to TRBJ2-7, with D perhaps TRBD1 (6 bases). CDR3 nucleotides: TGTGCCAGCAGCCAGGGGCAGGGACAACCCTACGAGCAGTACTTC. This translates into CASSQGQGQPYEQYF.